This T cell receptor (beta chain) was documented in a study of blood T cell repertoires in COVID-19. As processed by the authors: Reference gene primer amplification gave nucleated cell count estimates. The table came from immunoSEQ multiplex PCR; TCRdb's copy has only in-frame clones and leaves some out. V and J calls and clone size follow that table, whereas D and trimming were derived from the DNA. This sample has about 180,000 clones, with 70% to 90% found just once. V lost 6 bases to trimming and J lost 6 bases; unmatched junction nucleotides: 14. Per germline, CDR1 SGHAT and CDR2 FQNNGV. CDR3 length equals 17 residues. Seattle patient enrollment occurred during active infection, with longitudinal follow-up thereafter.

The chain joins TRBV11-2 to TRBJ2-1; 10 nucleotides agree with TRBD1. This TCR came from a person between 65 and 79 years old with COVID-19, enrolled during active disease. Sequencing was performed on peripheral blood. CDR3 loop: CASRVLRDRGLGNEQFF. The CDR3, as DNA: TGTGCCAGCAGGGTATTGAGGGACAGGGGCTTAGGCAATGAGCAGTTCTTC.